This TCR beta chain was identified in a study of T cells after yellow fever vaccination. This clonotype was observed a handful of times. Its antigen is not known. Study results and limitations: Though weaker, the secondary response peaked faster, on day 5 versus 15. Clones that expanded after primary vaccination mostly reappeared after the booster (96% CD4, approximately 85% CD8).

They built TCR cDNA with 5'RACE template switching, a step that put in a universal primer site and UMIs. TCRdb redid the calling of the 5' RACE reads with MiXCR, one entry per CDR3 protein. Among about 430,000 distinct CDR3 sequences listed, 18% were seen once. The clonotype was recovered from a man in his late teens or twenties who received the YFV17D yellow fever vaccine. Material: PBMCs, obtained before the yellow fever booster vaccination.

In DNA form, the CDR3 reads TGCAGCGTTAGAACTAGCGGGGACTCCACAGATACGCAGTATTTT. This translates into CSVRTSGDSTDTQYF. This chain links TRBV29-1 with TRBJ2-3; 10 bases map to TRBD2. This CDR3 has 15 amino acids. Losses at the gene ends were 5 bases for V and 2 bases for J; bases not matched to a gene: 7. In germline, CDR1 is SQVTM, CDR2 ANQGSEA.